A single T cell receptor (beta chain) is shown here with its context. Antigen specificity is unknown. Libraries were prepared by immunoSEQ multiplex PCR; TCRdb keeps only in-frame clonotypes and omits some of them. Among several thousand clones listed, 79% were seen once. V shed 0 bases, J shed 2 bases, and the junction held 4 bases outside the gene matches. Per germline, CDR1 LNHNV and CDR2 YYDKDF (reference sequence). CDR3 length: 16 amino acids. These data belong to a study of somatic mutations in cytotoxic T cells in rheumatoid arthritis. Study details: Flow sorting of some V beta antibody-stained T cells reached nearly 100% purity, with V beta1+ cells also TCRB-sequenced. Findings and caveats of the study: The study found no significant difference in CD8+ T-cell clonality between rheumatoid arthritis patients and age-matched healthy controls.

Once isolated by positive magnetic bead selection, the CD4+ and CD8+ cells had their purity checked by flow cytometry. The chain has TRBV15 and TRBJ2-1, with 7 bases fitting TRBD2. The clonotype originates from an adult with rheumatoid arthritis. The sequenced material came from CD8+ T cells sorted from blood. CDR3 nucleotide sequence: TGTGCCACCAGCAGAGATTGGCTAGCGGCCTACAATGAGCAGTTCTTC. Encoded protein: CATSRDWLAAYNEQFF.